The 18 T cell receptor beta chains presented below share a single source sample, sequenced in a study of cytomegalovirus exposure and HLA in healthy donors. Primers for the PCR totalled 60 Vbeta and 13 Jbeta. TCRdb's copy holds only in-frame clones and misses some; the assay was immunoSEQ multiplex PCR. The sample carries approximately 100,000 clones, about 75% recorded once. Sequences were obtained from PBMCs. The source of these receptors is a man in his forties in good health and CMV-seronegative.

This chain links TRBV19 with TRBJ2-1; D is unclear. Trimming took 6 bases from V and 5 from J, leaving 14 bases between them. This CDR3 spans 14 amino acids. Germline values: CDR1 LNHDA, CDR2 SQIVND (reference sequence). This chain's CDR3 is CASRLSFSNNEQFF. CDR3 in DNA: TGTGCCAGTAGGTTAAGCTTTTCAAACAATGAGCAGTTCTTC.

This rearrangement joins TRBV5-6 to TRBJ2-5; possibly TRBD1 for D (5 bases). The end of the DNA aligns better with TRBJ2-7, so the J call may be wrong. This CDR3 is 15 amino acids long. Germline V gives CDR1 SGHDT, CDR2 YYEEEE. The CDR3: CASRIDRTGSYEQYF. The CDR3 DNA reads as TGTGCCAGCAGGATAGATCGAACAGGTTCCTACGAGCAGTACTTC.

J is TRBJ1-2 and V is TRBV7-9; unclear D gene. Trimming stripped 5 bases from V and 4 bases from J, with 14 bases between. Germline lookup yields CDR1 SEHNR and CDR2 FQNEAQ (reference sequence). The CDR3 length is 14 residues. The CDR3 nucleotides are TGTGCCAGCAGCCGGGAAGATACCCCCTATGGCTACACCTTC. It translates to CASSREDTPYGYTF.

CDR3 region: CASSSQGGDTGELFF. CDR3 nucleotide sequence: TGCGCCAGCAGCTCACAGGGTGGAGACACCGGGGAGCTGTTTTTT. This chain uses TRBV5-1 with TRBJ2-2; possibly TRBD1 for D (6 bases). Trimming left V 3 bases short and J 3 bases short, with 12 bases between. Per germline, CDR1 SGHRS and CDR2 YFSETQ. The CDR3 loop spans 15 amino acids. Using reference TRBV5-1 and TRBJ2-2 for the parts outside the CDR3, the full variable domain is KAGVTQTPRYLIKTRGQQVTLSCSPISGHRSVSWYQQTPGQGLQFLFEYFSETQRNKGNFPGRFSGRQFSNSRSEMNVSTLELGDSALYLCASSSQGGDTGELFFGEGSRLTVL.

The rearrangement joins TRBV10-1 to TRBJ2-3; TRBD2 matches 14 bases. The CDR3 loop spans 16 amino acids. With 3 bases clipped from V and 6 bases from J, the junction kept 5 bases outside the gene matches. Germline V CDR1 and CDR2: WNHNN, SYGVQD (reference sequence). The CDR3 bases are TGCGCCAGCAGTGATGGGACTAGCGGGGGAGGGGATACGCAGTATTTT. Translating gives CASSDGTSGGGDTQYF.

The J gene is TRBJ2-1, the V gene TRBV19, with a possible D match to TRBD1 (6 bases). V lost 0 bases and J lost 9, with 12 bases in between. Germline V CDR1 and CDR2: LNHDA, SQIVND (reference sequence). This CDR3 region has 14 residues. The CDR3 sequence: CASSIDHQGSEQFF. The CDR3 bases are TGTGCCAGTAGTATAGATCATCAGGGGTCTGAGCAGTTCTTC.

This sequence joins TRBV6-6 and TRBJ1-2, with TRBD1 as a possible D gene (5 bases). V was trimmed by 3 bases and J by 7 bases, leaving 12 bases between them. This CDR3 spans 13 amino acids. Germline loops: CDR1 MNHNY, CDR2 SVGAGI (reference sequence). The DNA for the CDR3 is TGTGCCAGCAGTTATGGGACTGATGGTGGCTACACCTTC. Amino acids: CASSYGTDGGYTF.

The chain uses TRBV5-1 and TRBJ2-7, with a possible D match to TRBD1 (6 bases). V was cut by 7 bases and J by 2 bases, with 13 bases left in between. The CDR3 consists of 13 residues. Germline assignment: CDR1 SGHRS and CDR2 YFSETQ. As DNA, the CDR3 is TGCGCCAGCTCCCGGGACACCACCTACGAGCAGTACTTC. Protein: CASSRDTTYEQYF.

The V call is TRBV5-1, the J call TRBJ1-2; 10 bases are shared with TRBD1. The germline V gene encodes CDR1 SGHRS and CDR2 YFSETQ. V trimming: 0 bases; J trimming: 5 bases; junction bases outside the gene matches: 10. The CDR3 totals 17 residues. Written as DNA, the CDR3 is TGCGCCAGCAGCTTGGTGACAGGGGGCGCAGTAGAATATGGCTACACCTTC. Its protein is CASSLVTGGAVEYGYTF.

The chain is built from TRBV5-4 and TRBJ1-6, with 9 bases matching TRBD1. The CDR3 is made up of 16 amino acids. Germline assignment: CDR1 SGHNT and CDR2 YYREEE (reference sequence). With 3 bases clipped from V and 10 bases from J, the junction kept 11 bases outside the gene matches. In DNA form, the CDR3 reads TGTGCCAGCAGCTCGAAGACAGGGGGATCTCACTCACCCCTCCACTTT. This gives the protein CASSSKTGGSHSPLHF.

This chain uses TRBV6-5 with TRBJ2-1; D possibly corresponds to TRBD1 (6 bases). Germline V CDR1 and CDR2: MNHEY, SVGAGI. The CDR3 is 15 amino acids. V gave up 7 bases and J gave up 6 bases, with 19 bases separating them. CDR3 sequence (DNA): TGTGCCAGCAAACAATATCAGGGGTCCGGCAATGAGCAGTTCTTC. It yields the protein CASKQYQGSGNEQFF.

V is TRBV5-4 and J is TRBJ2-7; 7 bases are shared with TRBD1. The CDR3 spans 15 residues. With V trimmed by 4 bases and J by 5 bases, 12 bases remained unmatched. Germline V gene data show CDR1 as SGHNT and CDR2 as YYREEE (reference sequence). CDR3 sequence: CASSSDPGTDNEQYF. The CDR3 DNA reads as TGTGCCAGCAGCAGTGACCCCGGGACAGATAACGAGCAGTACTTC.

The chain uses TRBV5-6 and TRBJ2-5; D may be TRBD2 (6 bases). This CDR3 has 14 residues. Per germline, CDR1 SGHDT and CDR2 YYEEEE. The germline V and J ends were trimmed by 3 bases and 3 bases, with 12 bases remaining between them. CDR3 amino acids: CASSWGSGEETQYF. CDR3 bases: TGTGCCAGCAGCTGGGGGTCGGGAGAAGAGACCCAGTACTTC.

The CDR3 DNA is TGTGCCAGCAGCCAACAGATGAACACTGAAGCTTTCTTT. Residues: CASSQQMNTEAFF. This chain joins TRBV14 and TRBJ1-1; D unclear. There are 13 residues in the CDR3. Trimming cost V 2 bases and J 0 bases, with 4 bases left between them. CDR1 SGHDN and CDR2 FVKESK come from the germline V gene.

In its sample, this clone was seen a few times. The chain joins TRBV7-9 to TRBJ2-7; perhaps TRBD2 as D (5 bases). The germline V gene encodes CDR1 SEHNR and CDR2 FQNEAQ (reference sequence). Trimming removed 6 bases at V and 7 bases at J, with 19 bases between. The CDR3 has 14 residues. The CDR3 nucleotides read TGTGCCAGCAGTTTGACCGGGAACGAGGGAGAGCAGTACTTC. It codes for CASSLTGNEGEQYF.

This clone came up a few times. The CDR3 here is CASSLGPGTEGGTQYF. DNA for the CDR3: TGTGCCAGCAGCTTAGGTCCCGGGACAGAGGGAGGAACCCAGTACTTC. The chain recombines TRBV7-6 with TRBJ2-5; a possible D gene is TRBD1 (7 bases). The CDR3 extends over 16 amino acids. The V end was cut by 1 base, the J end by 8 bases, with 20 bases between. Germline lookup yields CDR1 SGHVS and CDR2 FNYEAQ.

This chain connects TRBV14 to TRBJ2-5; TRBD2 matches 7 bases. V lost 4 bases to trimming and J lost 4 bases; unmatched junction nucleotides: 6. Germline V gene data show CDR1 as SGHDN and CDR2 as FVKESK. This CDR3 region has 14 residues. In DNA, the CDR3 is TGTGCCAGCAGCCCTTCCCTAGCGGTAGAGACCCAGTACTTC. Residues: CASSPSLAVETQYF. The entire variable domain, with the rest obtained from reference TRBV14 and TRBJ2-5, is as follows: EAGVTQFPSHSVIEKGQTVTLRCDPISGHDNLYWYRRVMGKEIKFLLHFVKESKQDESGMPNNRFLAERTGGTYSTLKVQPAELEDSGVYFCASSPSLAVETQYFGPGTRLLVL.

The chain combines TRBV6-1 with TRBJ2-5; D perhaps matches TRBD1 (6 bases). Germline CDR1 reads MNHNS; CDR2 reads SASEGT. Between the trimmed V and J ends, which lost 0 bases and 5 bases, there was a span of 13 bases. This CDR3 comprises 15 residues. The CDR3 bases are TGTGCCAGCAGTGAAGCGCGGCAGGGGATCGAGACCCAGTACTTC. Amino acid sequence: CASSEARQGIETQYF.